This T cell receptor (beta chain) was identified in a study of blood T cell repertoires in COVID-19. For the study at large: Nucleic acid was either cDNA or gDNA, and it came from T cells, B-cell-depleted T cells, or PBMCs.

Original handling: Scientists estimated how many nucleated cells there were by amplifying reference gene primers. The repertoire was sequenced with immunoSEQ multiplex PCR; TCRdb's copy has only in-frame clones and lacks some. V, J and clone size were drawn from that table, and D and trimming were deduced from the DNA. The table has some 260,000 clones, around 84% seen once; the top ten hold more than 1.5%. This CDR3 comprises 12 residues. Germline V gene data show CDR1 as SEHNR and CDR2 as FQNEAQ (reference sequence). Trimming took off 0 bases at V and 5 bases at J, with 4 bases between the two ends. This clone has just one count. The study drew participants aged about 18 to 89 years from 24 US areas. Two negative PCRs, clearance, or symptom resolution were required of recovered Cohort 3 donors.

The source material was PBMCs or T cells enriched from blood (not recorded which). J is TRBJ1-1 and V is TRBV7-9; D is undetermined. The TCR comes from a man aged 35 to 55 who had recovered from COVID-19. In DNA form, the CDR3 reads TGTGCCAGCAGCTTAGCGCAGACTGAAGCTTTCTTT. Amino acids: CASSLAQTEAFF.